This paragraph reports one T cell receptor beta chain. V dropped 5 bases and J dropped 5; count of bases not matched to a gene: 12. CDR3 length equals 15 residues. CDR1 SGHNT and CDR2 YENEEA come from the germline V gene. The data belong to a study of control samples from healthy donors and cancer patients. TCRdb's table, derived via immunoSEQ multiplex PCR, lists solely in-frame clones and lacks some. This sample has 99,000 or so clones, with around four fifths found just once. The sequenced sample was blood. The clonotype originates from a woman between 50 and 59 years old in good health. The chain recombines TRBV11-3 with TRBJ2-7; 7 nucleotides match TRBD2. DNA for the CDR3: TGTGCCAGCAGCGAACTAGCGTCCACACCCCACGAGCAGTACTTC. It encodes CASSELASTPHEQYF.